The 3 T cell receptor beta chains reported below all come from one sample, sequenced in a study of blood T cell repertoires in COVID-19. The method was immunoSEQ multiplex PCR; TCRdb's version includes in-frame clones alone and lacks a portion of them. This repertoire shows some 260,000 clones, just over 85% found once; its top ten account for approximately 1.3%. Sequenced: peripheral blood. The receptors were gathered from a man older than 75 with acute or convalescent COVID-19.

The chain uses TRBV18 and TRBJ2-1, with TRBD2 identical over 11 bases. This CDR3 region has 16 residues. CDR1 and CDR2 (germline): KGHSH, LQKENI. Trimming took 3 bases from V and 8 from J; bases not matched to a gene: 9. CDR3 nucleotides: TGTGCCAGCTCACCCCGGGGACTAGCGGAGGTATATGAGCAGTTCTTC. Translation gives CASSPRGLAEVYEQFF.

This sequence joins TRBV5-1 and TRBJ2-7; no firm D call. The V gene lost 3 bases and the J gene lost 3 bases, with 7 bases spanning the gap. The germline V gene has CDR1 SGHRS and CDR2 YFSETQ. The CDR3 is 12 residues long. The CDR3 sequence: CASSSPGYEQYF. CDR3 sequence (DNA): TGCGCCAGCAGCTCCCCAGGCTACGAGCAGTACTTC.

The CDR3 region is CASSLGSEIYGYTF. CDR3 nucleotides: TGCGCCAGCAGCTTGGGTAGTGAAATCTATGGCTACACCTTC. The genes are TRBV5-1 and TRBJ1-2; unclear D gene. The CDR3 loop spans 14 amino acids. Germline CDR1 SGHRS, CDR2 YFSETQ. V shed 0 bases and J shed 4 bases, with 10 bases lying between them. The whole variable domain, filled in from reference TRBV5-1 and TRBJ1-2, reads KAGVTQTPRYLIKTRGQQVTLSCSPISGHRSVSWYQQTPGQGLQFLFEYFSETQRNKGNFPGRFSGRQFSNSRSEMNVSTLELGDSALYLCASSLGSEIYGYTFGSGTRLTVV.